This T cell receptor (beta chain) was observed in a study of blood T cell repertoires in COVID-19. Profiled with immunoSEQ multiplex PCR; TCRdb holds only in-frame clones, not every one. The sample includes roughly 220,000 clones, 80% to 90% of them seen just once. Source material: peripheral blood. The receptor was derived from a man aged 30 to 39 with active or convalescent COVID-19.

This chain's CDR3 is CASRPLGPGQGDYGYTF. In DNA form, the CDR3 reads TGTGCCAGCCGCCCCCTGGGGCCGGGACAGGGGGACTATGGCTACACCTTC. This sequence joins TRBV7-8 and TRBJ1-2, with 11 bases matching TRBD1. CDR1 is SGHVS, CDR2 FQNEAQ, per germline. The CDR3 consists of 17 residues. Trimming took 8 bases from V and 3 from J; bases not matched to a gene: 14.